The clone carrying this TCR beta chain has a count of ten or more. Its target is unknown. This specimen belongs to a study of T cell repertoires in cytomegalovirus infection. Study-wide findings and caveats: CMV-specific TCR beta clonotypes restricted by HLA-C dominated the ex vivo response.

TCRdb re-derived calls from the reads in MiXCR, one entry per CDR3 protein. The table includes about 130,000 distinct CDR3 sequences, roughly a quarter detected once. Sample: PBMCs, sequenced either directly or after in vitro stimulation (not recorded which). This receptor was identified in a human donor in good health (CMV status not recorded). Some clones in this sample may be carry-over from other donors' samples.

The CDR3 region is CASSLEPRADEQFF. CDR3 in DNA: TGTGCCAGCAGCTTAGAGCCCAGGGCGGATGAGCAGTTCTTC. The V and J genes are TRBV7-2 and TRBJ2-1; D perhaps matches TRBD1 (5 bases). The CDR3 contains 14 residues. The V and J ends lost 1 base and 8 bases respectively, with 12 bases between them. Germline-derived CDR1 and CDR2 are SGHTA and FQGNSA. The full variable domain, in which reference TRBV7-2 and TRBJ2-1 provide the parts outside the CDR3, is GAGVSQSPSNKVTEKGKDVELRCDPISGHTALYWYRQSLGQGLEFLIYFQGNSAPDKSGLPSDRFSAERTGGSVSTLTIQRTQQEDSAVYLCASSLEPRADEQFFGPGTRLTVL.